The rows below give T cell receptor beta chains drawn from one sample of a study of cytomegalovirus exposure and HLA in healthy donors. Using immunoSEQ multiplex PCR, the repertoire was profiled, and TCRdb retains in-frame clones only, with some absent. The sample includes 330,000 or so clones, roughly 85% of them seen just once. The specimen was PBMCs. These receptors were obtained from a young woman in good health and CMV-seronegative. CDR3s include the opening cysteine and the closing phenylalanine or tryptophan. The D gene is left open where the match is weak. The listing skips clone size in some rows; elsewhere it reads once, few, many or a size class.

>TRBD2|TRBJ2-7|15|TRBV18|.
CASSPRGLAGSEQYF
TGTGCCAGCTCACCAAGGGGACTAGCGGGAAGCGAGCAGTACTTC
>.|TRBJ1-1|16|TRBV7-2|.
CASSPVAGFRGTEAFF
TGTGCCAGCAGCCCCGTGGCAGGGTTTAGGGGCACTGAAGCTTTCTTT
>TRBD2|TRBJ2-7|19|TRBV7-2|.
CASSLVSGLAGVSSYEQYF
TGTGCCAGCAGCTTAGTTTCGGGACTAGCGGGAGTTTCCTCCTACGAGCAGTACTTC
>.|TRBJ1-2|15|TRBV28|.
CASSRKDSWHYGYTF
TGTGCCAGCAGCCGAAAGGACAGTTGGCACTATGGCTACACCTTC
>.|TRBJ2-1|15|TRBV7-3|.
CASSRLGTDYNEQFF
TGTGCCAGCAGCCGACTCGGGACTGACTACAATGAGCAGTTCTTC
>TRBD1|TRBJ1-1|13|TRBV27|.
CATRQGFYTEAFF
TGTGCCACCCGACAGGGGTTTTACACTGAAGCTTTCTTT
>.|TRBJ1-2|14|TRBV6-1|.
CASSDTGTIVAYTF
TGTGCCAGCAGTGATACCGGGACAATCGTTGCCTACACCTTC
>TRBD2|TRBJ2-7|15|TRBV7-6|.
CASSYPGGAEYEQYF
TGTGCCAGCAGCTACCCGGGGGGGGCCGAGTACGAGCAGTACTTC
>TRBD2|TRBJ2-1|18|TRBV7-9|.
CASSLTGTSGRAYNEQFF
TGTGCCAGCAGCTTAACCGGGACTAGCGGGAGGGCGTACAATGAGCAGTTCTTC
>.|TRBJ2-7|15|TRBV4-3|.
CASSQDLPAGDEQYF
TGCGCCAGCAGCCAAGACCTTCCAGCGGGCGACGAGCAGTACTTC
>.|TRBJ2-2|13|TRBV7-3|.
CASSLPDTGELFF
TGTGCCAGCAGCTTACCCGACACCGGGGAGCTGTTTTTT
>TRBD1|TRBJ2-7|14|TRBV19|.
CASSSGQGTYEQYF
TGTGCCAGTAGTAGCGGACAGGGGACCTACGAGCAGTACTTC
>.|TRBJ2-2|15|TRBV27|.
CASREGGARAGELFF
TGTGCCAGCAGGGAGGGAGGCGCCCGAGCCGGGGAGCTGTTTTTT
>TRBD1|TRBJ2-3|15|TRBV2|once
CASSEGQGGTDTQYF
TGTGCCAGCAGTGAAGGACAGGGCGGCACAGATACGCAGTATTTT
>.|TRBJ1-1|15|TRBV7-2|.
CASSLGAGMNTEAFF
TGTGCCAGCAGCTTAGGGGCGGGCATGAACACTGAAGCTTTCTTT
>TRBD1|TRBJ1-1|15|TRBV9|.
CASSLSTGIGTEAFF
TGTGCCAGCAGCCTCTCGACAGGGATCGGCACTGAAGCTTTCTTT
>TRBD1|TRBJ1-1|12|TRBV6-5|.
CASIGQGSEAFF
TGTGCCAGCATAGGACAGGGCTCCGAAGCTTTCTTT
>.|TRBJ2-1|17|TRBV5-6|.
CASSSLARGGNYNEQFF
TGTGCCAGCAGCTCCCTAGCGAGGGGGGGGAATTACAATGAGCAGTTCTTC
>.|TRBJ2-1|14|TRBV4-3|.
CASSRGTPGGEQFF
TGCGCCAGCAGCCGAGGGACACCGGGGGGTGAGCAGTTCTTC
>TRBD2|TRBJ2-7|17|TRBV28|.
CASSPPSGLAESYEQYF
TGTGCCAGCAGCCCCCCTTCGGGTCTAGCGGAGAGCTACGAGCAGTACTTC
>TRBD1|TRBJ1-2|14|TRBV4-1|.
CASSSGQGYYGYTF
TGCGCCAGCAGTTCAGGACAGGGCTACTATGGCTACACCTTC
>.|TRBJ1-1|13|TRBV4-3|.
CASSQEWDIEAFF
TGCGCCAGCAGCCAAGAGTGGGACATTGAAGCTTTCTTT
>TRBD2|TRBJ2-5|14|TRBV19|.
CASSMGGAGETQYF
TGTGCCAGTAGTATGGGAGGGGCAGGAGAGACCCAGTACTTC
>TRBD2|TRBJ2-5|13|TRBV2|.
CAEGLAAQETQYF
TGTGCCGAGGGACTAGCGGCCCAAGAGACCCAGTACTTC
>.|TRBJ2-3|14|TRBV6-5|.
CASRGLTWADTQYF
TGTGCCAGCAGGGGCCTTACGTGGGCAGATACGCAGTATTTT
>.|TRBJ2-7|12|TRBV5-8|.
CASSLQGYEQYF
TGTGCCAGCAGCTTACAGGGATACGAGCAGTACTTC
>TRBD2|TRBJ2-1|16|TRBV7-2|.
CASSSQLAGRNNEQFF
TGTGCCAGCAGCTCCCAACTAGCGGGAAGGAACAATGAGCAGTTCTTC
>TRBD2|TRBJ2-1|16|TRBV5-1|.
CASSFGTSGSLDEQFF
TGCGCCAGCAGCTTTGGCACTAGCGGGAGTCTAGATGAGCAGTTCTTC
>.|TRBJ2-1|16|TRBV9|.
CASSVAAGTADNEQFF
TGTGCCAGCAGCGTAGCTGCGGGAACAGCGGACAATGAGCAGTTCTTC
>TRBD2|TRBJ2-7|14|TRBV7-2|.
CASSSAGGTYEQYF
TGTGCCAGCAGCTCAGCGGGAGGGACATACGAGCAGTACTTC
>TRBD2|TRBJ2-7|16|TRBV18|.
CASSPGTSGNSYEQYF
TGTGCCAGCTCACCCGGGACTAGCGGTAACTCCTACGAGCAGTACTTC
>.|TRBJ2-3|17|TRBV7-2|.
CASSIVGSAGSTDTQYF
TGTGCCAGCAGCATCGTCGGGAGTGCGGGATCCACAGATACGCAGTATTTT
>.|TRBJ2-3|15|TRBV7-2|.
CASSPAGVSTDTQYF
TGTGCCAGCAGCCCCGCCGGGGTTAGCACAGATACGCAGTATTTT
>TRBD2|TRBJ2-1|16|TRBV10-2|.
CASRETSGRAHNEQFF
TGCGCCAGCAGGGAGACTAGCGGGAGGGCCCACAATGAGCAGTTCTTC
>.|TRBJ1-1|13|TRBV27|.
CASSLGGNTEAFF
TGTGCCAGCAGTTTAGGAGGGAACACTGAAGCTTTCTTT
>TRBD2|TRBJ2-3|16|TRBV9|.
CASSVGLAGDPDTQYF
TGTGCCAGCAGCGTAGGACTAGCGGGGGACCCAGATACGCAGTATTTT
>.|TRBJ2-2|13|TRBV29-1|.
CSVTDGNTGELFF
TGCAGCGTGACAGACGGGAACACCGGGGAGCTGTTTTTT
>.|TRBJ2-3|14|TRBV6-6|.
CASRWRALTDTQYF
TGTGCCAGCAGATGGAGGGCCCTCACAGATACGCAGTATTTT
>.|TRBJ1-1|14|TRBV5-4|.
CASSFRHSNTEAFF
TGTGCCAGCAGCTTTAGACATTCGAACACTGAAGCTTTCTTT
>.|TRBJ1-5|13|TRBV19|.
CASSIGVNQPQHF
TGTGCCAGTAGTATTGGAGTTAATCAGCCCCAGCATTTT
>TRBD2|TRBJ2-7|15|TRBV27|.
CASSLSPGGAYEQYF
TGTGCCAGCAGTTTATCTCCGGGAGGCGCCTACGAGCAGTACTTC
>TRBD2|TRBJ2-3|17|TRBV4-1|.
CASSQARLAGVSDTQYF
TGCGCCAGCAGCCAAGCCCGACTAGCGGGAGTCTCAGATACGCAGTATTTT
>.|TRBJ2-2|16|TRBV9|few
CASSGRDFANTGELFF
TGTGCCAGCAGCGGGCGGGACTTTGCGAACACCGGGGAGCTGTTTTTT
>.|TRBJ2-7|13|TRBV5-1|once
CASSLAGNYEQYF
TGCGCCAGCAGCTTGGCAGGGAACTACGAGCAGTACTTC
>.|TRBJ2-7|13|TRBV28|.
CASGRGRTYEQYF
TGTGCCAGCGGCCGGGGGAGAACCTACGAGCAGTACTTC
>TRBD2|TRBJ2-1|17|TRBV7-2|.
CASSYGTSGRAYNEQFF
TGTGCCAGCAGCTACGGGACTAGCGGGAGGGCCTACAATGAGCAGTTCTTC
>.|TRBJ1-5|15|TRBV2|.
CASSEVAVSNQPQHF
TGTGCCAGCAGTGAAGTCGCAGTTAGCAATCAGCCCCAGCATTTT
>TRBD1|TRBJ2-7|16|TRBV5-4|.
CASSSGAGQGFYEQYF
TGTGCCAGCAGCTCCGGCGCGGGACAGGGGTTCTACGAGCAGTACTTC
>.|TRBJ2-4|16|TRBV18|.
CASSPLPTESKNIQYF
TGTGCCAGCTCACCGCTTCCGACAGAGTCCAAAAACATTCAGTACTTC
>TRBD1|TRBJ2-2|16|TRBV10-3|.
CAIPRDRPSNTGELFF
TGTGCCATCCCGAGGGACAGGCCATCGAACACCGGGGAGCTGTTTTTT